This T cell receptor (beta chain) comes out of a study of blood T cell repertoires in COVID-19. At the level of the study: Specimens from acute and convalescent COVID-19 originated in the United States, Italy and Spain. Sample material is recorded as cDNA or gDNA derived from T cells, B-cell-depleted T cells, or PBMCs.

Recruited during active infection, patients (from Seattle) were subsequently followed longitudinally. Original processing notes: Nucleated cell counts were estimated from reference gene primer amplification. The method was immunoSEQ multiplex PCR; TCRdb's version includes in-frame clones alone and lacks a portion of them. The DNA was the basis for D and trimming; V, J and clone size are from that table. The data contain fewer than 400,000 clones, roughly 90% of them seen just once; the ten biggest clones take up roughly 1.9%. Deletions cut 3 bases from V and 7 bases from J, with 18 bases between. Per the germline V gene, CDR1 is LNHNV and CDR2 is YYDKDF (reference sequence). The CDR3 is made up of 15 amino acids.

The TCR was taken from a woman aged 30 to 39 with COVID-19, enrolled during active disease. Sequencing used peripheral blood. This rearrangement joins TRBV15 to TRBJ1-2, with a tentative D call TRBD1 (5 bases). This CDR3 reads CATSRALQGSSGYTF. The CDR3, as DNA: TGTGCCACCAGCAGGGCACTTCAGGGTAGTAGTGGCTACACCTTC.